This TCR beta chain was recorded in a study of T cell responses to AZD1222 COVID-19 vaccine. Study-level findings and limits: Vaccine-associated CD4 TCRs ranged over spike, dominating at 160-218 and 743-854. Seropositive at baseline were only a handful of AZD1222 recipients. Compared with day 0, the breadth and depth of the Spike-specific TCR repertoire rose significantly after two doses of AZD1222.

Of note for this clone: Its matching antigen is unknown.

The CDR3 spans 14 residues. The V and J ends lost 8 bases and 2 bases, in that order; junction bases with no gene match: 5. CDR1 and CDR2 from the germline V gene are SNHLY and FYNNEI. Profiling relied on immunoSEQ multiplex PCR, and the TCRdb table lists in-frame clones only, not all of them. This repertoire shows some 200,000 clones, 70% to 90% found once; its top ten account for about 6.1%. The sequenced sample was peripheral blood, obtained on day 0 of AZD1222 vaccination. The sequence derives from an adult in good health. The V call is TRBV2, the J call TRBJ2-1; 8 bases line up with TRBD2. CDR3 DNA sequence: TGTGCCAGCCGAGCCGGGGGGGCCTACAATGAGCAGTTCTTC. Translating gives CASRAGGAYNEQFF.